In this sample, the clone carrying this T cell receptor beta chain turned up many times. Its antigen is not identified. The data were obtained in a study of CD8+CD57+ T cells in acquired aplastic anemia. Study background: When averaged, DNA from sorted CD4+ and CD8+ cells came to approximately 3.2 ug. Study conclusions and caveats: Roughly 27 shared CD8+ CDR3s appeared highly expressed within patients' immunodominant clones. Patients and controls were not found to differ significantly in CD8+ Simpson's diversity.

TCR beta VDJ and CDR3 were profiled, and genomic DNA was the template. Each CDR3 protein is one row after TCRdb ran MiXCR on the reads. This table has 200,000 or so distinct CDR3 sequences, about three fifths appearing once. This CDR3 is built from 17 residues. CDR1 and CDR2 from the germline V gene are SGHTS and YDEGEE. Trimming cost V 4 bases and J 8 bases; bases outside gene matches: 15. This TCR was sampled from a human donor with severe aplastic anemia or a healthy control (not recorded which). The chain combines TRBV5-8 with TRBJ2-1; 10 nucleotides align to TRBD1. The sequencing sample was made of sorted CD4+, CD8+, or CD8+CD57+ T cells (not recorded which) from PBMCs. In DNA, the CDR3 is TGTGCCAGCAGCGGCTTCTCCGGGGACAGGGGAAGCGATGAGCAGTTCTTC. Its translation: CASSGFSGDRGSDEQFF.